The next 10 T cell receptor beta chains were all read from a single sample in a study of blood T cell repertoires in COVID-19. Assay used: immunoSEQ multiplex PCR; TCRdb lists only in-frame clones, some missing. The table has fewer than 250,000 clones, around 86% seen once. The specimen sequenced was PBMCs or T cells enriched from blood (not recorded which). These receptors were taken from a man under 40 in a cohort exposed to, infected with or recovered from COVID-19 (not recorded which).

The CDR3, as DNA: TGTGCCAGCAGTGCGGGACTAGCGGGAGGGCACCCCTACGAGCAGTACTTC. Amino acids: CASSAGLAGGHPYEQYF. The gene calls are TRBV6-2 or TRBV6-3 and TRBJ2-7, with 16 bases lining up with TRBD2. The CDR3 has 17 residues. Germline CDR1 is MNHEY and CDR2 is SVGEGT. V shed 5 bases and J 2 bases; nucleotides not matched to a gene: 6.

The gene calls are TRBV6-5 and TRBJ2-7; TRBD1 matches at 9 bases. CDR1 is MNHEY, CDR2 SVGAGI, per germline. The V gene end was trimmed by 6 bases and the J gene end by 6 bases; junction bases not matched to a gene: 9. CDR3 length: 14 residues. CDR3 coding DNA: TGTGCCAGCAGCCGGGACAGGGAGAGGGGCGAGCAGTACTTC. It is translated as CASSRDRERGEQYF.

This clone has just a few counts. This chain uses TRBV18 with TRBJ1-4, with D possibly matching TRBD1 (5 bases). Germline lookup yields CDR1 KGHSH and CDR2 LQKENI. The CDR3 contains 16 residues. The V end was cut by 5 bases, the J end by 8 bases, with 21 bases between. Here the CDR3 DNA reads TGTGCCAGCTCAGGAGGGACCCCTTCGTCCTTCGAAAAACTGTTTTTT. Translation gives CASSGGTPSSFEKLFF. Combining the CDR3 with reference TRBV18 and TRBJ1-4 gives the whole variable domain NAGVMQNPRHLVRRRGQEARLRCSPMKGHSHVYWYRQLPEEGLKFMVYLQKENIIDESGMPKERFSAEFPKEGPSILRIQQVVRGDSAAYFCASSGGTPSSFEKLFFGSGTQLSVL.

This chain uses TRBV19 with TRBJ2-1, with 9 bases lining up with TRBD1. V was pared by 0 bases and J by 7 bases, with 7 bases of the junction left unmatched. The CDR3 is 16 residues long. The V gene's germline CDR1 is LNHDA and CDR2 SQIVND (reference sequence). The CDR3 coding sequence is TGTGCCAGTAGTATAGACCCCGGGACAGGGTATAATGAGCAGTTCTTC. Translated: CASSIDPGTGYNEQFF. Full variable domain (missing parts from reference TRBV19 and TRBJ2-1): DGGITQSPKYLFRKEGQNVTLSCEQNLNHDAMYWYRQDPGQGLRLIYYSQIVNDFQKGDIAEGYSVSREKKESFPLTVTSAQKNPTAFYLCASSIDPGTGYNEQFFGPGTRLTVL.

The genes are TRBV4-1 and TRBJ1-1; TRBD1 aligns across 7 bases. The CDR3 is 14 amino acids. V trimming: 3 bases; J trimming: 4 bases; junction bases outside the gene matches: 5. The V gene's germline CDR1 is MGHRA and CDR2 YSYEKL. The CDR3, as DNA: TGCGCCAGCAGCCAGGAACCAGGGGGCACTGAAGCTTTCTTT. Translating gives CASSQEPGGTEAFF.

In this sample, this clone is medium-sized. The rearrangement uses TRBV6-2 or TRBV6-3 and TRBJ1-4, with 8 bases lining up with TRBD1. Germline V CDR1 and CDR2: MNHEY, SVGEGT. J was trimmed by 0 bases and V by 4 bases; bases with no gene match: 1. The CDR3 extends over 15 amino acids. The CDR3, as DNA: TGTGCCAGCAGTTCGGGACAGGCAACTAATGAAAAACTGTTTTTT. Protein product: CASSSGQATNEKLFF.

This clone was counted only a few times. The chain recombines TRBV11-2 with TRBJ1-1; D is unresolved. The CDR3 is 14 amino acids. CDR1 is SGHAT, CDR2 FQNNGV, per germline. V was pared by 8 bases and J by 4 bases, with 17 bases between. CDR3 residues: CASHTTKVPTEAFF. The CDR3 DNA is TGTGCCAGCCATACAACGAAAGTTCCCACTGAAGCTTTCTTT.

This chain uses TRBV23-1 with TRBJ1-1; D gene unclear. TRBV23-1 is treated as an ORF (open reading frame) with a function not yet certain. Trimming pared 3 bases from V and 6 bases from J, leaving 11 bases between. This CDR3 is built from 13 residues. CDR3 nucleotides: TGCGCCAGCAGTCACCTCTCCTCAGCTGAAGCTTTCTTT. This gives the protein CASSHLSSAEAFF.

J is TRBJ2-1 and V is TRBV21-1; the table names TRBD2, a call not compared with the DNA. TRBV21-1 is a recognized pseudogene. The CDR3 spans 16 residues. The CDR3 DNA sequence: TGTGCCAGGAACCGCTTCCCCGGCAGTAGAGGAAATGAGCAGTTCTTC. It yields the protein CARNRFPGSRGNEQFF.

The count of this clone is one. The chain employs TRBV19 and TRBJ2-2; 11 bases are shared with TRBD2. Germline V lookup: CDR1 LNHDA, CDR2 SQIVND (reference sequence). The CDR3 has 18 amino acids. Losses at the gene ends were 2 bases for V and 2 bases for J; bases not matched to a gene: 7. This CDR3 reads CASSIKGGLAANTGELFF. CDR3 DNA: TGTGCCAGTAGTATAAAGGGGGGACTAGCGGCCAACACCGGGGAGCTGTTTTTT.